Shown below are 30 T cell receptor beta chains from a single sample sequenced in a study of early T cells in non-severe SARS-CoV-2 infection (dated by TCRdb to about 2021). Library preparation used 5' RACE. TCRdb records NextSeq 500 as the sequencer. Through fastp at Q25 and MiXCR, TCRdb rebuilt clones from the public reads, retaining in-frame beta chains. Each record represents a unique CDR3 protein, reported with the most common genes and DNA among its rows. Here the sample has more than 85,000 distinct CDR3 sequences; around a sixth occur a single time. 1.3% of the sample comes from the top ten. The sample taken for sequencing was whole blood. These receptors all stem from an adult who was a healthcare worker with PCR-confirmed SARS-CoV-2 infection or an uninfected control (not recorded which).

This clonotype was picked up a small number of times. The chain carries TRBV18 and TRBJ2-7; tentatively, D is TRBD1 (6 bases). The CDR3 loop spans 14 amino acids. The germline V gene encodes CDR1 KGHSH and CDR2 LQKENI. V gave up 6 bases and J gave up 2 bases, with 14 bases separating them. CDR3 loop: CASSVGAVTYEQYF. CDR3 DNA sequence: TGTGCCAGCTCCGTGGGGGCAGTAACCTACGAGCAGTACTTC.

The V and J genes are TRBV6-2 or TRBV6-3 and TRBJ1-5; D call uncertain. The V gene lost 5 bases and the J gene lost 0 bases, with 17 bases spanning the gap. The V gene's germline CDR1 is MNHEY and CDR2 SVGEGT. The CDR3 has 17 amino acids. CDR3 sequence: CASSEPRGSYSNQPQHF. The CDR3 bases are TGTGCCAGCAGTGAACCCCGAGGGAGCTATAGCAATCAGCCCCAGCATTTT.

This clonotype showed up just a few times. V and J are TRBV11-2 and TRBJ2-3, with D unclear. Between the trimmed V and J ends, which lost 4 bases and 0 bases, there was a span of 17 bases. CDR3 length equals 17 residues. Germline V CDR1 and CDR2: SGHAT, FQNNGV. The CDR3 nucleotides are TGTGCCAGCAGCTCCCTCAAGGGTCGCCCTAGCACAGATACGCAGTATTTT. This codes for CASSSLKGRPSTDTQYF.

J is TRBJ2-1 and V is TRBV4-3; TRBD2 might be the D (6 bases). V lost 0 bases to trimming and J lost 8 bases, with 23 bases between them. The germline gives CDR1 LGHNA, CDR2 YSLEER. The CDR3 runs 18 residues. CDR3 sequence (DNA): TGCGCCAGCAGCCAAGAAGGGAGCTTGAGGGCTTGGGGGGATGAGCAGTTCTTC. Its translation is CASSQEGSLRAWGDEQFF.

This clonotype came up a few times. The chain joins TRBV28 to TRBJ2-1; possibly TRBD1 for D (6 bases). The length of the CDR3 is 13 residues. CDR1 is MDHEN and CDR2 is SYDVKM in the germline V gene. V lost 2 bases and J 9 bases, leaving 11 bases between the germline ends. The CDR3 is CASSLGQRSEQFF. The CDR3 DNA is TGTGCCAGCAGTTTAGGACAGCGGAGTGAGCAGTTCTTC.

This clonotype turned up a few times. V gene TRBV6-6 combines with J gene TRBJ2-7; either TRBD1 or TRBD2 may fit D (6 bases each). The germline V gene has CDR1 MNHNY and CDR2 SVGAGI (reference sequence). Trimming took off 6 bases at V and 2 bases at J, with 11 bases between the two ends. This CDR3 has 13 residues. CDR3 bases: TGTGCCAGCAGCCCGGGGGACACCTACGAGCAGTACTTC. Residues: CASSPGDTYEQYF.

This clonotype was seen more than once but under ten times. The chain is built from TRBV9 and TRBJ2-1; tentative D call: TRBD2 (5 bases). V dropped 3 bases and J dropped 5 bases, with 6 bases sitting between them. In germline, CDR1 is SGDLS, CDR2 YYNGEE. The CDR3 is made up of 12 amino acids. CDR3 coding DNA: TGTGCCAGCAGCGCGGGAAACAATGAGCAGTTCTTC. It is translated as CASSAGNNEQFF.

The rearrangement joins TRBV5-1 to TRBJ2-7; D remains unclear. Trimming removed 4 bases at V and 5 bases at J, with 7 bases between. Germline V CDR1 and CDR2: SGHRS, YFSETQ. The CDR3 totals 11 residues. This chain's CDR3 is CASSLMNEQYF. CDR3 nucleotides: TGCGCCAGCAGCCTTATGAACGAGCAGTACTTC.

The V gene is TRBV18, the J gene TRBJ2-1, with D unresolved. The germline V gene has CDR1 KGHSH and CDR2 LQKENI. V was shortened by 2 bases and J by 4 bases, with 9 bases between the two germline ends. The CDR3 consists of 14 residues. CDR3 region: CASSPLTDYNEQFF. The CDR3 DNA is TGTGCCAGCTCACCATTAACAGATTACAATGAGCAGTTCTTC.

This clonotype was detected many times. The rearrangement links TRBV28 to TRBJ2-2, with 7 bases that match TRBD1. This CDR3 contains 15 residues. The ends lost 4 bases at V and 6 bases at J; junction bases unmatched: 8. Germline-derived CDR1 and CDR2 are MDHEN and SYDVKM. This CDR3 is CASSWTGLYSGELFF. The CDR3 bases are TGTGCCAGCAGTTGGACAGGTCTATATTCCGGGGAGCTGTTTTTT. Combining the CDR3 with reference TRBV28 and TRBJ2-2 gives the whole variable domain DVKVTQSSRYLVKRTGEKVFLECVQDMDHENMFWYRQDPGLGLRLIYFSYDVKMKEKGDIPEGYSVSREKKERFSLILESASTNQTSMYLCASSWTGLYSGELFFGEGSRLTVL.

The CDR3 DNA is TGTGCCTGGAGCCACGCCAACGAGCAGTACTTC. It translates to CAWSHANEQYF. The chain uses TRBV30 and TRBJ2-7; no reliable D call. The CDR3 is made up of 11 amino acids. Germline V gene sequence: CDR1 GTSNPN, CDR2 SVGIG (reference sequence). Trimming removed 3 bases from V and 5 bases from J, with 8 bases in between. Full variable domain (remainder filled in from reference TRBV30 and TRBJ2-7): SQTIHQWPATLVQPVGSPLSLECTVEGTSNPNLYWYRQAAGRGLQLLFYSVGIGQISSEVPQNLSASRPQDRQFILSSKKLLLSDSGFYLCAWSHANEQYFGPGTRLTVT.

The J gene is TRBJ2-1, the V gene TRBV2; tentative D call: TRBD2 (5 bases). In germline, CDR1 is SNHLY, CDR2 FYNNEI. V was shortened by 5 bases and J by 4 bases, with 6 bases between the two germline ends. This CDR3 has 12 amino acids. CDR3 sequence: CASSRGYNEQFF. The DNA for the CDR3 is TGTGCCAGCAGTCGGGGTTACAATGAGCAGTTCTTC.

This clonotype occurred once. The CDR3 nucleotides read TGTGCCAGCAGAAAGGGACTAGCGGGGCTCACAGATACGCAGTATTTT. Translated: CASRKGLAGLTDTQYF. V is TRBV6-5 and J is TRBJ2-3, with TRBD2 matching over 13 bases. The germline V gene encodes CDR1 MNHEY and CDR2 SVGAGI. The CDR3 sequence is 16 residues long. Trimming removed 6 bases from V and 2 bases from J; junction bases left unmatched: 5.

The chain recombines TRBV29-1 with TRBJ1-2, with D unresolved. Germline V gene data show CDR1 as SQVTM and CDR2 as ANQGSEA. Trimming shortened V by 2 bases and J by 5 bases, and 12 bases separated the two germline ends. The CDR3 extends over 13 amino acids. CDR3 in DNA: TGCAGCGTTGAAAAAGGATTAGGGTATGGCTACACCTTC. Translating it yields CSVEKGLGYGYTF.

This clonotype turned up a few times. The rearrangement uses TRBV6-5 and TRBJ1-4; D unresolved. CDR1 and CDR2 (germline): MNHEY, SVGAGI. The CDR3 sequence is 14 residues long. The V end was cut by 6 bases, the J end by 6 bases, with 14 bases between. The CDR3 DNA sequence: TGTGCCAGCAGACCGAGGGCGGTGGATGAAAAACTGTTTTTT. Residues: CASRPRAVDEKLFF.

The chain employs TRBV6-6 and TRBJ2-7; D unresolved. The CDR3 extends over 16 amino acids. Between the trimmed V and J ends, which lost 0 bases and 5 bases, there was a span of 17 bases. The germline gives CDR1 MNHNY, CDR2 SVGAGI (reference sequence). CDR3 sequence: CASSYSGKKLKDEQYF. The CDR3 nucleotides read TGTGCCAGCAGTTACTCCGGTAAAAAGTTAAAGGACGAGCAGTACTTC.

The chain is built from TRBV28 and TRBJ2-1; the D gene is possibly TRBD2 (6 bases). The CDR3 is 15 residues long. V lost 6 bases and J lost 8, with 20 bases in between. The germline V gene has CDR1 MDHEN and CDR2 SYDVKM. The CDR3 DNA is TGTGCCAGCAGAGCCCGCGGGATAGGGTTGCATGAGCAGTTCTTC. Translation gives CASRARGIGLHEQFF.

This chain connects TRBV12-3 or TRBV12-4 to TRBJ2-1; weak D call: TRBD2 (6 bases). V lost 10 bases, J lost 0 bases, and 25 bases lay in between. This CDR3 is 18 amino acids long. The CDR3 sequence: CAKRLVLVIILSYNEQFF. DNA for the CDR3: TGTGCCAAGAGACTAGTTCTCGTGATTATACTCTCCTACAATGAGCAGTTCTTC.

J is TRBJ2-7 and V is TRBV11-2, with D possibly matching TRBD2 (5 bases). This CDR3 has 14 residues. The germline V gene encodes CDR1 SGHAT and CDR2 FQNNGV. Trimming removed 1 base from V and 6 bases from J, with 13 bases in between. CDR3: CASSLVLLVGEQYF. CDR3 nucleotides: TGTGCCAGCAGCTTAGTGTTACTAGTGGGCGAGCAGTACTTC.

The genes are TRBV20-1 and TRBJ2-2; D is unresolved. Germline assignment: CDR1 DFQATT and CDR2 SNEGSKA (reference sequence). Trimming removed 2 bases at V and 3 bases at J, with 10 bases between. This CDR3 is 14 amino acids long. DNA of the CDR3: TGCAGTGCTAGAATTGACCCCCACACCGGGGAGCTGTTTTTT. Encoded protein: CSARIDPHTGELFF.

This chain connects TRBV25-1 to TRBJ1-2, with D uncertain. Germline V gene lookup returns CDR1 MGHDK and CDR2 SYGVNS. The V end was cut by 2 bases, the J end by 5 bases, with 6 bases between. The CDR3 has 12 residues. CDR3 nucleotides: TGTGCCAGCAGTGAAGGGGATTATGGCTACACCTTC. It codes for CASSEGDYGYTF.

This clonotype was recorded a few times. CDR3 sequence (DNA): TGTGCCAGCAGCTTAACACAGGGTCTTGCCGAGCAGTACTTC. Residues: CASSLTQGLAEQYF. The chain carries TRBV7-9 and TRBJ2-7; D is possibly TRBD1 (6 bases). This CDR3 comprises 14 residues. The V end lost 2 bases, the J end lost 6 bases, and 14 bases lay between the germline ends. Germline CDR1 SEHNR, CDR2 FQNEAQ (reference sequence).

At least ten counts were recorded for this clonotype. This chain uses TRBV6-2 or TRBV6-3 with TRBJ1-5; the D is unclear. V was trimmed by 2 bases and J by 3 bases, leaving 5 bases between them. Germline assignment: CDR1 MNHEY and CDR2 SVGEGT. CDR3 length: 13 residues. The CDR3: CASSYADNQPQHF. The CDR3, as DNA: TGTGCCAGCAGTTACGCAGACAATCAGCCCCAGCATTTT.

This clonotype showed up many times. This chain connects TRBV13 to TRBJ1-2; D gene ambiguous. Germline V gene data show CDR1 as PRHDT and CDR2 as FYEKMQ (reference sequence). The V and J ends lost 3 bases and 5 bases respectively, with 19 bases between them. This CDR3 contains 16 residues. The CDR3 protein is CASSFDVHSNSYGYTF. The CDR3 DNA reads TGTGCCAGCAGCTTTGATGTGCACAGCAACTCTTATGGCTACACCTTC.

The V call is TRBV7-2, the J call TRBJ2-3; 16 nucleotides match TRBD2. Losses at the gene ends were 5 bases for V and 4 bases for J; bases not matched to a gene: 9. CDR1 is SGHTA and CDR2 is FQGNSA in the germline V gene. The CDR3 has 18 residues. CDR3 nucleotides: TGTGCCAGCAGCGCCCATATGGGACTAGCGGGGGGGCCAGATACGCAGTATTTT. Protein sequence: CASSAHMGLAGGPDTQYF.

V and J are TRBV7-2 and TRBJ1-6; tentative D call: TRBD1 (5 bases). Germline V lookup: CDR1 SGHTA, CDR2 FQGNSA. This CDR3 contains 15 residues. V lost 5 bases and J 6 bases, leaving 14 bases between the germline ends. This CDR3 is CASSPSGGSNSPLHF. For the CDR3, the DNA is TGTGCCAGCAGCCCGTCGGGGGGAAGTAATTCACCCCTCCACTTT.

This clonotype appeared a few times. The gene calls are TRBV7-6 and TRBJ2-3; no clear D. Germline CDR1 is SGHVS and CDR2 is FNYEAQ. Trimming removed 5 bases from V and 2 bases from J, with 11 bases in between. CDR3 size: 14 residues. The CDR3 is CASSHGSSTDTQYF. The CDR3 region has the DNA TGTGCCAGCAGCCACGGGTCATCCACAGATACGCAGTATTTT.

This clonotype was counted only a few times. This rearrangement joins TRBV6-2 or TRBV6-3 to TRBJ2-5, with D unresolved. CDR1 MNHEY and CDR2 SVGEGT come from the germline V gene. The CDR3 covers 12 residues. Trimming took 2 bases from V and 2 from J, leaving 3 bases between them. CDR3 sequence reads: CASSYVQETQYF. As DNA, the CDR3 is TGTGCCAGCAGTTACGTTCAAGAGACCCAGTACTTC.

This clonotype has a handful of counts. The rearrangement joins TRBV12-3 or TRBV12-4 to TRBJ1-1; a possible D gene is TRBD1 (6 bases). The CDR3 extends over 13 amino acids. Trimming removed 6 bases at V and 3 bases at J, with 11 bases between. CDR3 in DNA: TGTGCCAGCAGACTCAGGGGAGACACTGAAGCTTTCTTT. It codes for CASRLRGDTEAFF.

This clonotype turned up a few times. V usage is TRBV25-1 and J usage is TRBJ2-4, with D unclear. V shed 3 bases and J shed 6 bases, with 6 bases lying between them. In germline, CDR1 is MGHDK, CDR2 SYGVNS. The CDR3 runs 12 residues. The DNA for the CDR3 is TGTGCCAGCAGTGACTTGGGAAACATTCAGTACTTC. It encodes CASSDLGNIQYF.